This paragraph reports one TCR beta chain. This clone has only one observation. Which antigen it targets is not known. No much larger clonotype is one base removed from it; base qualities were not supplied. The time point label here, explained by the study, means: 2015-2016 season, pre-vaccination. Adults received seasonal inactivated influenza vaccine (Fluvarix), and TCRB sequencing tracked sorted blood CD4 subsets before and after vaccination. Subjects were considered eligible if community-dwelling and if influenza vaccine had not been received in the prior 6 months. Exclusions included influenza vaccine contraindications, substance abuse, HIV/AIDS, active malignancy, immunomodulatory medication and active illness such as respiratory infection. At each time point, somewhere between 40 and 100 mL of blood was taken. Circulating Tfh were defined as non-naive CD4+CXCR5+PD-1+ cells and sorted into ICOS+CD38+ and ICOS-CD38- fractions. PBMC were isolated using Ficoll-Paque PLUS or SepMate separation. Before DNA extraction, cell subsets were sorted from PBMC on a BD FACS Aria.

The library was made by the immunoSEQ multiplex PCR assay. Adaptive Biotechnologies carried out TCRB amplification, library preparation, sequencing and preliminary bioinformatics at Survey level resolution. TCRB sequencing used multiplex PCR amplification of genomic DNA from sorted cTfh populations. As for the original processing: Clonality was calculated in R as 1 minus normalized Shannon entropy, and the Gini index was computed with the R package ineq. The overlap score was defined as the summed counts of shared sequences divided by the total counts of all sequences in both compared samples. Shared-clonotype significance used Fisher's exact test assuming a theoretical repertoire of 10^7 TCRB sequences. TCRdb mirrors the immuneACCESS table, restricted to in-frame sequences. Some clones are absent from its copies; in checked studies, under half trace to an unresolved V gene, and the reason for the others is unknown. The V and J calls and clone size come from that table; D and trimming were worked out from the DNA. This sample gives roughly 1,600 clones in total; roughly 80% of them show up just once. Roughly 4.3% of the sample is in the top ten clones.

Based on the germline V gene, the CDR1 and CDR2 sequences are MRHNA and SNTAGT. For this chain, trimming is 3 bases at the V end and 2 bases at the J end, and the number of junction bases without a gene match is 4. Including the terminal cysteine and valine, the CDR3 comprises 15 residues. Of all the DNA, just the CDR3 is kept, 45 bases in frame from base 1. These data originate in a study of follicular helper T cells after annual influenza vaccination (dated by TCRdb to about 2017). Describing the broader study: After each seasonal influenza vaccination, blood was collected on days 0, 7 and 28. One week after vaccination, a second recruited cohort of roughly 12 subjects (Table S1) displayed a similar ICOS+CD38+ cTfh response. To study recall of cTfh clones, some subjects were followed through successive annual vaccinations in the 2013-2014, 2014-2015 and 2015-2016 seasons. Samples from 2013-2014 were cryopreserved, whereas samples from about 2015 were processed immediately after collection. Six subjects had multi-year samples: four covered two vaccination seasons and two covered three seasons. Beyond this particular receptor, the publication reports: Productive TCRB sequences were recovered from only roughly 10-22% of analyzed cells, so rare clonotypes could not be sampled. ICOS+CD38+ cTfh clonality correlated with the frequency of that population, and its change correlated with the change in circulating plasmablast frequency. Successive annual vaccinations recalled a recurrent oligoclonal ICOS+CD38+ cTfh response that contained tetramer and AIM influenza-specific clonotypes. Day 7 ICOS+CD38+ clones were most often found later in ICOS-CD38- cTfh, suggesting that subset may serve as a memory reservoir.

Recombination connected TRBV6-4 to TRBJ2-7; 10 bases in the junction line up with TRBD2. This receptor was obtained from an adult who received the influenza vaccine. The source material was CXCR5+ CD38- circulating T follicular helper cells from blood, sampled on the day of influenza vaccination. This specimen's cell subset or site label, interpreted: circulating Tfh, non-naive CD4+CXCR5+PD-1+ (ICOS+CD38+ or ICOS-CD38-). The CDR3 corresponds to CASSETSGRTYEQYV. The sequenced DNA is TGTGCCAGCAGTGAGACTAGCGGGCGGACCTACGAGCAGTACGTC.